Following are 32 T cell receptor beta chains from one sample sequenced in a study of early T cells in non-severe SARS-CoV-2 infection. One entry per CDR3 protein, called by TCRdb with MiXCR from the 5' RACE reads. The sample includes fewer than 120,000 distinct CDR3 sequences, roughly 12% seen only once; the top ten take 3% to 4.5%. The sequences come from whole blood, collected at baseline. Receptor source: an adult who was a healthcare worker with PCR-confirmed SARS-CoV-2 infection or an uninfected control (not recorded which).

A few counts support this clonotype. The chain combines TRBV5-4 with TRBJ2-3, with TRBD2 identical over 11 bases. The CDR3 consists of 16 residues. V shed 5 bases and J 3 bases; nucleotides not matched to a gene: 8. In germline, CDR1 is SGHNT, CDR2 YYREEE (reference sequence). The CDR3 here is CASSSIAGGLTDTQYF. The CDR3 DNA is TGTGCCAGCAGTTCCATAGCGGGAGGGTTGACAGATACGCAGTATTTT.

This chain links TRBV2 with TRBJ1-2, with a tentative D call TRBD1 (6 bases). Germline CDR1 SNHLY, CDR2 FYNNEI. The ends were cut back, 4 bases at V and 6 bases at J, with 15 bases in the middle. The CDR3 is 14 amino acids. CDR3 DNA: TGTGCCAGCAGTGTAAGGCAGGGGTCCGATGGCTACACCTTC. Translated: CASSVRQGSDGYTF.

This clonotype was picked up a small number of times. Because the CDR3 is missing its conserved closing phenylalanine or tryptophan, this is likely a read error. Because the CDR3's place on the DNA is in doubt, the DNA is left out and the CDR3 is given as listed by TCRdb. The rearrangement joins TRBV11-3 to TRBJ2-7; TRBD1 is the table's D call and was not checked against the DNA. Counting both end residues, the CDR3 totals 13 amino acids. Germline V lookup: CDR1 SGHNT, CDR2 YENEEA. CDR3 protein: CASSLDVRDRAML.

This clonotype has a count of ten or more. The V call is TRBV18, the J call TRBJ2-3; 8 nucleotides align to TRBD1. This CDR3 contains 16 residues. Looked up from germline, CDR1 is KGHSH and CDR2 is LQKENI. J gave up 0 bases and V 3 bases, and 5 bases lay outside the gene matches. The DNA for the CDR3 is TGTGCCAGCTCACCGCTATGGACAGGGAGCACAGATACGCAGTATTTT. This encodes CASSPLWTGSTDTQYF.

This clonotype came up a few times. Here the CDR3 reads CASSPGQVRLEAFF. The CDR3 nucleotides are TGCGCCAGCAGCCCCGGACAGGTTCGGCTTGAAGCTTTCTTT. The chain recombines TRBV5-1 with TRBJ1-1, with TRBD1 matching 7 bases. Trimming took 4 bases from V and 7 from J; bases not matched to a gene: 10. Germline V gene lookup returns CDR1 SGHRS and CDR2 YFSETQ. The CDR3 runs 14 residues.

The chain uses TRBV28 and TRBJ1-2, with 10 bases identical to TRBD1. Losses at the gene ends were 6 bases for V and 5 bases for J; bases not matched to a gene: 3. The length of the CDR3 is 13 residues. CDR1 MDHEN and CDR2 SYDVKM come from the germline V gene. In nucleotides, the CDR3 is TGTGCCAGCAGCCAGGGACAGGGGTATGGCTACACCTTC. It translates to CASSQGQGYGYTF.

This rearrangement joins TRBV28 to TRBJ2-1; tentative D call: TRBD2 (5 bases). V shed 6 bases and J shed 8 bases, with 11 bases lying between them. The V gene's germline CDR1 is MDHEN and CDR2 SYDVKM. The CDR3 totals 12 residues. The CDR3 DNA reads as TGTGCCAGCAGCCTTCTGAGGGATGAGCAGTTCTTC. This sequence encodes CASSLLRDEQFF.

This clonotype has only a few counts. This sequence joins TRBV29-1 and TRBJ2-7, with D hard to call. The V gene lost 3 bases and the J gene lost 2 bases, with 17 bases spanning the gap. Germline V gene lookup returns CDR1 SQVTM and CDR2 ANQGSEA. This CDR3 comprises 15 residues. The CDR3 loop is CSVEILGVDAYEQYF. The CDR3 bases are TGCAGCGTTGAGATCCTTGGGGTAGACGCCTACGAGCAGTACTTC.

V and J are TRBV15 and TRBJ2-2; D is possibly TRBD2 (6 bases). The CDR3 contains 17 residues. V lost 3 bases and J lost 1, with 15 bases in between. In germline, CDR1 is LNHNV, CDR2 YYDKDF (reference sequence). CDR3 bases: TGTGCCACCAGCAGGGCCGTAGGGACTGAGAACACCGGGGAGCTGTTTTTT. Protein: CATSRAVGTENTGELFF.

There are many counts of this clonotype. The chain recombines TRBV3-1 with TRBJ2-6, with 7 bases identical to TRBD2. The CDR3 length is 16 residues. Germline V CDR1 and CDR2: LGHDT, YNNKEL (reference sequence). Trimming removed 3 bases from V and 2 bases from J; junction bases left unmatched: 4. The CDR3 nucleotides are TGTGCCAGCAGCCAGGGAGGGTGGCCTGGGGCCAACGTCCTGACTTTC. Its translation is CASSQGGWPGANVLTF.

The sample holds a few counts of this clonotype. The chain recombines TRBV6-6 with TRBJ1-5; 7 positions match TRBD1. Trimming took 2 bases from V and 1 from J; bases not matched to a gene: 2. CDR1 is MNHNY, CDR2 SVGAGI, per germline (reference sequence). The CDR3 loop spans 15 amino acids. CDR3 DNA: TGTGCCAGCAGTTACACAGGGGAGAGCAATCAGCCCCAGCATTTT. Encoded protein: CASSYTGESNQPQHF.

The V and J genes are TRBV4-1 and TRBJ1-2; 8 nucleotides line up with TRBD1. Germline CDR1 is MGHRA and CDR2 is YSYEKL. Trimming took 4 bases from V and 4 from J; bases not matched to a gene: 11. The CDR3 consists of 16 residues. CDR3 DNA sequence: TGCGCCAGCAGCCTGTCCCGCGGACAGGGCCCCTATGGCTACACCTTC. Its translation: CASSLSRGQGPYGYTF.

This clonotype has more than one count but fewer than ten. The chain uses TRBV7-6 and TRBJ2-2, with a possible D match to TRBD1 (5 bases). V shed 5 bases and J shed 2 bases, with 15 bases lying between them. Germline loops: CDR1 SGHVS, CDR2 FNYEAQ. This CDR3 is built from 16 residues. CDR3 nucleotides: TGTGCCAGCAGCCCCCGCCAGGGCGATAACACCGGGGAGCTGTTTTTT. Its protein is CASSPRQGDNTGELFF.

J is TRBJ2-2 and V is TRBV7-6, with 10 bases identical to TRBD1. This CDR3 has 14 amino acids. Germline CDR1 reads SGHVS; CDR2 reads FNYEAQ. Trimming at V came to 4 bases and at J to 4 bases, leaving 0 bases not matched to a gene. The CDR3 DNA reads TGTGCCAGCAGCTGGACAGGGGGCACCGGGGAGCTGTTTTTT. Protein product: CASSWTGGTGELFF.

The V call is TRBV7-3, the J call TRBJ2-1, with a tentative D call TRBD2 (5 bases). Looked up from germline, CDR1 is SGHTA and CDR2 is FQGTGA. The V end was cut by 5 bases, the J end by 7 bases, with 15 bases between. The CDR3 spans 14 residues. The DNA for the CDR3 is TGTGCCAGCAGCATGGACCTAGCTGGGAATGAGCAGTTCTTC. It encodes CASSMDLAGNEQFF.

This clonotype turned up a few times. The J gene is TRBJ2-7, the V gene TRBV6-2 or TRBV6-3, with 8 bases identical to TRBD2. The V gene end was trimmed by 5 bases and the J gene end by 0 bases; junction bases not matched to a gene: 6. The CDR3 is 15 residues long. Germline V CDR1 and CDR2: MNHEY, SVGEGT. The CDR3 reads CASSNLAGGSYEQYF. CDR3 bases: TGTGCCAGCAGTAATCTAGCGGGTGGCTCCTACGAGCAGTACTTC.

The gene calls are TRBV4-1 and TRBJ1-2, with 9 bases fitting TRBD1. The CDR3 covers 12 residues. The V gene end was trimmed by 10 bases and the J gene end by 8 bases; junction bases not matched to a gene: 8. CDR1 is MGHRA, CDR2 YSYEKL, per germline. CDR3 DNA sequence: TGCGCCATGGGGGACAGGGCTAAAGGCTACACCTTC. It codes for CAMGDRAKGYTF.

This clonotype has only a few counts. The V call is TRBV6-2 or TRBV6-3, the J call TRBJ2-3; 10 bases match TRBD2. Germline-derived CDR1 and CDR2 are MNHEY and SVGEGT. The CDR3 covers 20 residues. V was pared by 7 bases and J by 4 bases, with 23 bases of the junction left unmatched. The CDR3 here is CASITRKWSLAGEWPDTQYF. DNA for the CDR3: TGTGCCAGCATCACTAGGAAGTGGAGCCTAGCGGGAGAATGGCCAGATACGCAGTATTTT.

This clonotype was counted only a few times. This rearrangement joins TRBV5-1 to TRBJ1-2; D not resolved. CDR1 and CDR2 from the germline V gene are SGHRS and YFSETQ. V dropped 0 bases and J dropped 8 bases, with 11 bases sitting between them. The CDR3 loop spans 13 amino acids. The CDR3 sequence is CASSLAGVGGYTF. Here the CDR3 DNA reads TGCGCCAGCAGCTTGGCCGGGGTCGGGGGCTACACCTTC.

The chain combines TRBV18 with TRBJ1-1; the D is unclear. Trimming left V 4 bases short and J 0 bases short, with 9 bases between. CDR3 length: 14 amino acids. Germline loops: CDR1 KGHSH, CDR2 LQKENI. The CDR3 protein is CASSRTNMNTEAFF. In DNA form, the CDR3 reads TGTGCCAGCTCACGGACGAATATGAACACTGAAGCTTTCTTT.

This clonotype came up many times. The gene calls are TRBV7-9 and TRBJ2-5, with TRBD2 as a possible D gene (5 bases). The CDR3 length is 15 residues. V gave up 0 bases and J gave up 3 bases, with 11 bases separating them. Per the germline V gene, CDR1 is SEHNR and CDR2 is FQNEAQ (reference sequence). The CDR3 DNA is TGTGCCAGCAGCTTAGCGCCGGGGATGGAAGAGACCCAGTACTTC. Residues: CASSLAPGMEETQYF.

In this sample, this clonotype turned up many times. The rearrangement links TRBV19 to TRBJ2-7; D gene unclear. The CDR3 extends over 15 amino acids. The V end lost 1 base, the J end lost 0 bases, and 10 bases lay between the germline ends. Per germline, CDR1 LNHDA and CDR2 SQIVND (reference sequence). DNA of the CDR3: TGTGCCAGTAGTATAGGACTGAGAGGCTCCTACGAGCAGTACTTC. This encodes CASSIGLRGSYEQYF.

This clonotype was observed a few times. This chain uses TRBV7-9 with TRBJ1-2; unclear D gene. CDR1 is SEHNR and CDR2 is FQNEAQ in the germline V gene (reference sequence). The CDR3 consists of 13 residues. Trimming removed 6 bases from V and 5 bases from J, with 13 bases in between. The CDR3 DNA reads TGTGCCAGCAGTCCGACGGTTGAGTATGGCTACACCTTC. Protein sequence: CASSPTVEYGYTF. Filled out from reference TRBV7-9 and TRBJ1-2, the complete variable domain reads DTGVSQNPRHKITKRGQNVTFRCDPISEHNRLYWYRQTLGQGPEFLTYFQNEAQLEKSRLLSDRFSAERPKGSFSTLEIQRTEQGDSAMYLCASSPTVEYGYTFGSGTRLTVV.

There are a few counts of this clonotype. The chain uses TRBV29-1 and TRBJ2-1, with a tentative D call TRBD2 (6 bases). The CDR3 sequence is 11 residues long. Germline CDR1 and CDR2: SQVTM and ANQGSEA. V lost 4 bases to trimming and J lost 9 bases, with 10 bases between them. The CDR3 nucleotides read TGCAGCGTTGCCGGGAGACGTGAGCAGTTCTTC. Translation: CSVAGRREQFF.

Many counts were recorded for this clonotype. The chain links TRBV5-1 to TRBJ1-1; 7 bases agree with TRBD1. V shed 2 bases, J shed 3 bases, and the junction held 4 bases outside the gene matches. CDR3 length equals 14 residues. The germline V gene has CDR1 SGHRS and CDR2 YFSETQ. CDR3 coding DNA: TGCGCCAGCAGCTTACAGGGGAAGGACACTGAAGCTTTCTTT. Its protein product is CASSLQGKDTEAFF.

The J gene is TRBJ2-1, the V gene TRBV27; 14 nucleotides align to TRBD2. Germline CDR1 reads MNHEY; CDR2 reads SMNVEV (reference sequence). V shed 5 bases and J 7 bases; nucleotides not matched to a gene: 7. The CDR3 contains 16 residues. The CDR3 DNA follows: TGTGCCAGCAGTGTTTTGACTAGCGGGAGGGATAATGAGCAGTTCTTC. Translating it yields CASSVLTSGRDNEQFF.

This clonotype was observed many times. For the CDR3, the DNA is TGTGCCAGCAGCTTACAGCCTAGCGGCACAGATACGCAGTATTTT. Protein: CASSLQPSGTDTQYF. The chain uses TRBV7-2 and TRBJ2-3; tentatively, D is TRBD2 (6 bases). Trimming stripped 2 bases from V and 1 base from J, with 10 bases between. The V gene's germline CDR1 is SGHTA and CDR2 FQGNSA. The CDR3 sequence is 15 residues long.

The genes are TRBV20-1 and TRBJ1-5, with D tentatively TRBD1 (6 bases). Trimming cost V 5 bases and J 3 bases, with 11 bases left between them. Per germline, CDR1 DFQATT and CDR2 SNEGSKA (reference sequence). The CDR3 spans 13 residues. As DNA, the CDR3 is TGCAGTGCTTCCTGGGACACCAATCAGCCCCAGCATTTT. Residues: CSASWDTNQPQHF.

The chain is built from TRBV28 and TRBJ1-1, with 9 bases aligning to TRBD1. This CDR3 has 13 residues. Germline V CDR1 and CDR2: MDHEN, SYDVKM. Trimming removed 3 bases from V and 11 bases from J; junction bases left unmatched: 7. Here the CDR3 reads CASSFRGQGRAFF. The CDR3 DNA follows: TGTGCCAGCAGTTTCCGCGGACAGGGGCGGGCTTTCTTT.

This clonotype has at least ten counts. In nucleotides, the CDR3 is TGTGCCAGCAAGGCGGGACTATCAACAGATACGCAGTATTTT. It is translated as CASKAGLSTDTQYF. The gene calls are TRBV7-2 and TRBJ2-3, with 7 bases that match TRBD2. CDR1 and CDR2 from the germline V gene are SGHTA and FQGNSA. The CDR3 length is 14 residues. J gave up 3 bases and V 7 bases, and 7 bases lay outside the gene matches.

The table lists this clonotype with many counts. The gene calls are TRBV5-6 and TRBJ2-7, with D possibly TRBD1 on 6 matching bases. The germline gives CDR1 SGHDT, CDR2 YYEEEE. V gave up 6 bases and J gave up 2 bases, with 21 bases separating them. The CDR3 is made up of 16 amino acids. CDR3 loop: CASTEGVAPGAYEQYF. The CDR3 bases are TGTGCCAGCACTGAAGGGGTAGCGCCAGGGGCCTACGAGCAGTACTTC.

This clonotype was observed a handful of times. Written as DNA, the CDR3 is TGCGCCAGCAGCTTCCGGGACCCTCGCACCGGGGAGCTGTTTTTT. Translating it yields CASSFRDPRTGELFF. The chain couples TRBV5-1 to TRBJ2-2, with D perhaps being TRBD1 or TRBD2 (5 bases each). Germline CDR1 and CDR2: SGHRS and YFSETQ. V was cut by 2 bases and J by 4 bases, with 12 bases left in between. This CDR3 has 15 amino acids.